One and the same sample provided the 21 T cell receptor beta chains below, sequenced in a study of blood T cell repertoires in COVID-19. Profiled with immunoSEQ multiplex PCR; TCRdb holds only in-frame clones, not every one. The table lists 110,000 or so clones, roughly 88% of them singletons. Input material: peripheral blood. These receptors all come from a human donor in a cohort sampled during active COVID-19.

This clone was recorded only once. The chain has TRBV5-6 and TRBJ1-1; D call uncertain. The CDR3 totals 16 residues. Deletions cut 1 base from V and 0 bases from J, with 13 bases between. The germline V gene has CDR1 SGHDT and CDR2 YYEEEE. The CDR3 loop reads CASSLLAAVMNTEAFF. The CDR3 DNA reads as TGTGCCAGCAGCTTGCTAGCGGCAGTTATGAACACTGAAGCTTTCTTT. Supplemented by reference TRBV5-6 and TRBJ1-1, the full variable domain reads DAGVTQSPTHLIKTRGQQVTLRCSPKSGHDTVSWYQQALGQGPQFIFQYYEEEERQRGNFPDRFSGHQFPNYSSELNVNALLLGDSALYLCASSLLAAVMNTEAFFGQGTRLTVV.

V usage is TRBV6-1 and J usage is TRBJ1-2; TRBD1 might be the D (5 bases). CDR1 and CDR2 from the germline V gene are MNHNS and SASEGT. This CDR3 has 17 residues. Trimming shortened V by 1 base and J by 1 base, and 16 bases separated the two germline ends. The CDR3 bases are TGTGCCAGCAGTGAAGGCCCAGGGACTGTACGTAACTATGGCTACACCTTC. Translated, it gives CASSEGPGTVRNYGYTF.

In its sample, this clone was seen once. The chain uses TRBV9 and TRBJ1-5; perhaps TRBD1 as D (5 bases). CDR1 is SGDLS and CDR2 is YYNGEE in the germline V gene. Trimming removed 0 bases at V and 6 bases at J, with 10 bases between. This CDR3 is 14 amino acids long. The CDR3 DNA reads TGTGCCAGCAGCGTAGGGGGCGGGGGTCAGCCCCAGCATTTT. Protein: CASSVGGGGQPQHF.

The gene calls are TRBV7-8 and TRBJ1-1; unclear D gene. Germline CDR1 SGHVS, CDR2 FQNEAQ. V was trimmed by 3 bases and J by 4 bases, leaving 9 bases between them. This CDR3 is 13 amino acids long. This CDR3 reads CASSFLVATEAFF. The CDR3 DNA sequence: TGTGCCAGCAGCTTTTTGGTGGCCACTGAAGCTTTCTTT.

This clone was counted between two and nine times. This chain connects TRBV7-9 to TRBJ1-3; no clear D. The CDR3 loop spans 16 amino acids. Germline V gene lookup returns CDR1 SEHNR and CDR2 FQNEAQ (reference sequence). The V end was cut by 2 bases, the J end by 0 bases, with 11 bases between. For the CDR3, the DNA is TGTGCCAGCAGCTTATCGAGGTTTATCTCTGGAAACACCATATATTTT. Translated, it gives CASSLSRFISGNTIYF.

V gene TRBV3-1 (or the pseudogene TRBV3-2) combines with J gene TRBJ2-7; TRBD2 matches at 7 bases. The germline gives CDR1 LGHDT, CDR2 YNNKEL (reference sequence). The CDR3 consists of 15 residues. Trimming cost V 0 bases and J 1 base; bases outside gene matches: 3. Written as DNA, the CDR3 is TGTGCCAGCAGCCAAGATCGAGCGGGGTCCTACGAGCAGTACTTC. It is translated as CASSQDRAGSYEQYF.

The V and J genes are TRBV2 and TRBJ2-2; a possible D gene is TRBD1 (6 bases). The CDR3 is made up of 15 amino acids. Germline V gene data show CDR1 as SNHLY and CDR2 as FYNNEI. V was pared by 4 bases and J by 5 bases, with 14 bases between. The CDR3 nucleotides read TGTGCCAGCAGTGCACAGGGTTTTAGGACCGGGGAGCTGTTTTTT. Protein sequence: CASSAQGFRTGELFF.

The V gene is TRBV19, the J gene TRBJ1-6; 8 positions match TRBD1. The CDR3 sequence is 15 residues long. CDR1 and CDR2 from the germline V gene are LNHDA and SQIVND (reference sequence). V trimming: 7 bases; J trimming: 3 bases; junction bases outside the gene matches: 5. In DNA, the CDR3 is TGTGCCAGTACGACAGGGGAATTCTATAATTCACCCCTCCACTTT. Translating it yields CASTTGEFYNSPLHF.

With regard to this clone: The same CDR3 arises from other DNA sequences in this sample as well. This chain joins TRBV6-1 and TRBJ1-2; D uncertain. The germline gives CDR1 MNHNS, CDR2 SASEGT. The CDR3 is 12 amino acids. The V and J ends lost 2 bases and 8 bases respectively, with 9 bases between them. CDR3 bases: TGTGCCAGCAGTGAACCCACGGGGGGCTACACCTTC. Translated: CASSEPTGGYTF.

This clone was seen just once. The rearrangement links TRBV30 to TRBJ1-1; D not resolved. This CDR3 region has 15 residues. V was pared by 4 bases and J by 1 base, with 16 bases between. The germline CDR1 and CDR2 sequences are GTSNPN and SVGIG (reference sequence). The CDR3 sequence is CAWTSLVDSNTEAFF. CDR3 sequence (DNA): TGTGCCTGGACTTCGTTAGTAGACTCGAACACTGAAGCTTTCTTT.

The V and J genes are TRBV4-1 and TRBJ1-2, with 7 bases matching TRBD1. J gave up 6 bases and V 3 bases, and 7 bases lay outside the gene matches. The CDR3 sequence is 14 residues long. Germline lookup yields CDR1 MGHRA and CDR2 YSYEKL. For the CDR3, the DNA is TGCGCCAGCAGCCAGACAGGGATACAGCATGGCTACACCTTC. Translation gives CASSQTGIQHGYTF.

This chain joins TRBV5-1 and TRBJ2-7; TRBD1 agrees at 9 bases. CDR3 length equals 14 residues. Germline CDR1 is SGHRS and CDR2 is YFSETQ. The J segment lost 2 bases and the V segment lost 4 bases, leaving 4 bases of the junction unmatched. DNA for the CDR3: TGCGCCAGCAGCGCCGGGACAGGGACCTACGAGCAGTACTTC. Translation: CASSAGTGTYEQYF.

The CDR3 protein is CASSEGAGGPTDTQYF. The CDR3 bases are TGTGCCAGCAGTGAAGGAGCGGGGGGGCCGACAGATACGCAGTATTTT. The chain employs TRBV6-1 and TRBJ2-3; 10 bases match TRBD2. The V gene's germline CDR1 is MNHNS and CDR2 SASEGT. The CDR3 is 16 amino acids. The ends lost 1 base at V and 3 bases at J; junction bases unmatched: 4.

This clone came up a few times. The J gene is TRBJ1-5, the V gene TRBV7-9; D call uncertain. The CDR3 consists of 14 residues. The V end lost 3 bases, the J end lost 5 bases, and 11 bases lay between the germline ends. Germline assignment: CDR1 SEHNR and CDR2 FQNEAQ (reference sequence). For the CDR3, the DNA is TGTGCCAGCAGCTTGGCGACTTTCCATCAGCCCCAGCATTTT. Residues: CASSLATFHQPQHF. The variable domain in full, with the rest retrieved from reference TRBV7-9 and TRBJ1-5, is DTGVSQNPRHKITKRGQNVTFRCDPISEHNRLYWYRQTLGQGPEFLTYFQNEAQLEKSRLLSDRFSAERPKGSFSTLEIQRTEQGDSAMYLCASSLATFHQPQHFGDGTRLSIL.

V gene TRBV12-3 or TRBV12-4 combines with J gene TRBJ2-7, with unresolved D. The CDR3 runs to 12 residues. Trimming cost V 3 bases and J 6 bases, with 9 bases left between them. CDR3 in amino acids: CASSFGQSEQYF. Here the CDR3 DNA reads TGTGCCAGCAGTTTTGGGCAATCCGAGCAGTACTTC.

This chain links TRBV19 with TRBJ2-3; TRBD2 aligns across 10 bases. Germline CDR1 is LNHDA and CDR2 is SQIVND (reference sequence). The CDR3 length is 18 residues. V lost 4 bases to trimming and J lost 3 bases; unmatched junction nucleotides: 13. Here the CDR3 DNA reads TGTGCCAGTAGTAGAACGGCTAGCGGGGGAGCCATAACAGATACGCAGTATTTT. Amino acid sequence: CASSRTASGGAITDTQYF.

In this sample, this clone turned up once. The CDR3 nucleotides are TGTGCCAGCAGTTTCTCCGCCCAGTGGGACAGGGACGAAAAACTGTTTTTT. It is translated as CASSFSAQWDRDEKLFF. V and J are TRBV28 and TRBJ1-4; TRBD1 aligns across 9 bases. V lost 3 bases, J lost 8 bases, and 13 bases stayed unmatched. Germline CDR1 MDHEN, CDR2 SYDVKM. The CDR3 is made up of 17 amino acids.

This chain uses TRBV4-1 with TRBJ1-5; no firm D call. The CDR3 loop spans 15 amino acids. Between the trimmed V and J ends, which lost 0 bases and 4 bases, there was a span of 10 bases. Germline-derived CDR1 and CDR2 are MGHRA and YSYEKL. CDR3 sequence reads: CASSQDNAGNQPQHF. For the CDR3, the DNA is TGCGCCAGCAGCCAAGACAACGCGGGGAATCAGCCCCAGCATTTT.

The rearrangement uses TRBV25-1 and TRBJ2-7, with 9 bases identical to TRBD1. The CDR3 spans 13 residues. Germline CDR1 MGHDK, CDR2 SYGVNS. J gave up 2 bases and V 6 bases, and 2 bases lay outside the gene matches. CDR3: CASRGTGPYEQYF. CDR3 in DNA: TGTGCCAGCAGAGGGACAGGGCCCTACGAGCAGTACTTC.

This chain joins TRBV10-1 and TRBJ2-7, with TRBD1 matching over 8 bases. CDR3 length: 15 residues. Looked up from germline, CDR1 is WNHNN and CDR2 is SYGVQD (reference sequence). The V segment lost 3 bases and the J segment 6 bases; nucleotides outside the gene matches: 10. The CDR3 DNA is TGCGCCAGCAGTGATGGGGGGACAGGCGGGCGCGAGCAGTACTTC. Its translation is CASSDGGTGGREQYF.

In this sample, this clone turned up a few times. The chain links TRBV7-9 to TRBJ1-2; D remains ambiguous. The CDR3 sequence is 14 residues long. V lost 2 bases and J lost 3, with 10 bases in between. Germline V lookup: CDR1 SEHNR, CDR2 FQNEAQ (reference sequence). For the CDR3, the DNA is TGTGCCAGCAGCTTAACGGCGAGGGACTATGGCTACACCTTC. This gives the protein CASSLTARDYGYTF. The whole variable domain, filled in from reference TRBV7-9 and TRBJ1-2, reads DTGVSQNPRHKITKRGQNVTFRCDPISEHNRLYWYRQTLGQGPEFLTYFQNEAQLEKSRLLSDRFSAERPKGSFSTLEIQRTEQGDSAMYLCASSLTARDYGYTFGSGTRLTVV.